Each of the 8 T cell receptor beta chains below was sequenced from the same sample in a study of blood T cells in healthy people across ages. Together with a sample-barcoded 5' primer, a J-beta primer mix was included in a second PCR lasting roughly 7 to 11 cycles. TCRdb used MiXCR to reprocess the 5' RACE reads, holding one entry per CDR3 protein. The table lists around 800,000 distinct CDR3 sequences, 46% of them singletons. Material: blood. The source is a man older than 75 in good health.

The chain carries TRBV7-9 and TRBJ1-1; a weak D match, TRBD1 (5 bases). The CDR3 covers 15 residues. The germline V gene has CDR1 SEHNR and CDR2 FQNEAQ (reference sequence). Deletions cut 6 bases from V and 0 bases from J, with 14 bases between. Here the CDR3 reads CASRRRGFMNTEAFF. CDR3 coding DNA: TGTGCCAGCAGACGTCGGGGGTTCATGAACACTGAAGCTTTCTTT. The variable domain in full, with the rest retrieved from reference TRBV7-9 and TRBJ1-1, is DTGVSQNPRHKITKRGQNVTFRCDPISEHNRLYWYRQTLGQGPEFLTYFQNEAQLEKSRLLSDRFSAERPKGSFSTLEIQRTEQGDSAMYLCASRRRGFMNTEAFFGQGTRLTVV.

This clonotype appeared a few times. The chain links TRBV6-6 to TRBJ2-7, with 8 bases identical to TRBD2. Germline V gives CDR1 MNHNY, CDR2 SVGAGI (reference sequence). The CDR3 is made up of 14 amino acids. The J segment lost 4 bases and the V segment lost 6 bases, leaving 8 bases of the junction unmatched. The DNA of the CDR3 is TGTGCCAGCAGCCCTCGGACTAGCCAATACGAGCAGTACTTC. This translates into CASSPRTSQYEQYF.

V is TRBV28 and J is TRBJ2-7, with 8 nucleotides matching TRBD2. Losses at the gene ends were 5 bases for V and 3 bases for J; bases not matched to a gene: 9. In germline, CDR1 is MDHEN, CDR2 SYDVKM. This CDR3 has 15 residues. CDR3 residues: CASSARGAGVYEQYF. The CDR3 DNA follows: TGTGCCAGCAGTGCCAGGGGAGCGGGAGTCTACGAGCAGTACTTC.

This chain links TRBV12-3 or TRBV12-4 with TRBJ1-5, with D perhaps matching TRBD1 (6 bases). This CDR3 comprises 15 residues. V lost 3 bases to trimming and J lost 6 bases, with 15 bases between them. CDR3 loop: CASSFSTGLGQPQHF. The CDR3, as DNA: TGTGCCAGCAGTTTCAGTACAGGGTTGGGTCAGCCCCAGCATTTT.

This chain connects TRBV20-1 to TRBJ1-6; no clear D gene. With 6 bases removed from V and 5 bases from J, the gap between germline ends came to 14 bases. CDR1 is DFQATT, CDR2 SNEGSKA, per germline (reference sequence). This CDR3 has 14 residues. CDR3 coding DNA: TGCAGTGCCCACGGGGAGGGTCATAATTCACCCCTCCACTTT. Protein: CSAHGEGHNSPLHF.

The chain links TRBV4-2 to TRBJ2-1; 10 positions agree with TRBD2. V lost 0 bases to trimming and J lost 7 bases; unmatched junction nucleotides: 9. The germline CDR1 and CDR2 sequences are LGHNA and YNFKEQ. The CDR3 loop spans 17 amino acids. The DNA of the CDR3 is TGTGCCAGCAGCCAAGAAATGGCTAGCGGGAGTGGGAATGAGCAGTTCTTC. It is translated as CASSQEMASGSGNEQFF.

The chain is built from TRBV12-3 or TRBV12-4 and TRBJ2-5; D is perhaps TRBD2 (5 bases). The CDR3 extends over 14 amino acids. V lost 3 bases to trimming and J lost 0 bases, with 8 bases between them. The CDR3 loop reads CASSFWRDQETQYF. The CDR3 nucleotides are TGTGCCAGCAGTTTTTGGCGGGACCAAGAGACCCAGTACTTC.

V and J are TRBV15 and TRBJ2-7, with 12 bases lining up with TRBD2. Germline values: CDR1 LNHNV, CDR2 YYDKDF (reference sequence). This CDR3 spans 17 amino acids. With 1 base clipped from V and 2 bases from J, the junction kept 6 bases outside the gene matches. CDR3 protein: CATSRARTSGTTYEQYF. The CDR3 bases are TGTGCCACCAGCAGAGCCCGGACTAGCGGGACGACCTACGAGCAGTACTTC.